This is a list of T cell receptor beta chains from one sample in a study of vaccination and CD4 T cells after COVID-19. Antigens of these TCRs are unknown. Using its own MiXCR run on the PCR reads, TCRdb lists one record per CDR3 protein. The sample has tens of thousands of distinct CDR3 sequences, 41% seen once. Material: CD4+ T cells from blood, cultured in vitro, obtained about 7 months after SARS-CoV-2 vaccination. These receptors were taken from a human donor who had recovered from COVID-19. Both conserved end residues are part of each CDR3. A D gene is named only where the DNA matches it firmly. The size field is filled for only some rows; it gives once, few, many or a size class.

CDR3: CASRPSGMEYEQYF; DNA: TGTGCCAGCAGACCTAGCGGGATGGAGTACGAGCAGTACTTC; size: -; J: TRBJ2-7; D: TRBD2; V: TRBV6-1
CDR3: CASTRTYAESSYEQYF; DNA: TGTGCCAGCACCAGGACGTATGCAGAAAGCTCCTACGAGCAGTACTTC; size: -; J: TRBJ2-7; D: -; V: TRBV6-1
CDR3: CASSLADTGEYQPQHF; DNA: TGCGCCAGCAGCTTGGCGGACACGGGGGAGTATCAGCCCCAGCATTTT; size: -; J: TRBJ1-5; D: -; V: TRBV5-1
CDR3: CASSLGGGGREQPQHF; DNA: TGTGCCAGCAGCCTAGGGGGTGGCGGGCGCGAGCAGCCCCAGCATTTT; size: few; J: TRBJ1-5; D: -; V: TRBV7-6
CDR3: CSAIMGRATDTQYF; DNA: TGCAGTGCTATTATGGGACGGGCGACAGATACGCAGTATTTT; size: few; J: TRBJ2-3; D: -; V: TRBV20-1
CDR3: CASSWEGGTQYF; DNA: TGTGCCAGCAGCTGGGAGGGAGGGACCCAGTACTTC; size: few; J: TRBJ2-5; D: TRBD2; V: TRBV25-1
CDR3: CASSPARGRNEQYF; DNA: TGTGCCAGCAGCCCCGCTAGGGGGCGTAACGAGCAGTACTTC; size: -; J: TRBJ2-7; D: TRBD1; V: TRBV7-8
CDR3: CASSNSGSNNEQFF; DNA: TGTGCCAGCAGCAATAGCGGGAGTAACAATGAGCAGTTCTTC; size: -; J: TRBJ2-1; D: TRBD2; V: TRBV28
CDR3: CASRAGTESGYTF; DNA: TGTGCCAGCAGGGCCGGGACAGAATCTGGCTACACCTTC; size: few; J: TRBJ1-2; D: TRBD1; V: TRBV28
CDR3: CASRFPNQPQHF; DNA: TGTGCCAGCAGGTTCCCCAATCAGCCCCAGCATTTT; size: few; J: TRBJ1-5; D: -; V: TRBV28
CDR3: CASKKGLNTYEQYF; DNA: TGTGCCAGCAAAAAAGGGCTAAATACCTACGAGCAGTACTTC; size: few; J: TRBJ2-7; D: -; V: TRBV27
CDR3: CASSVPGQNTEAFF; DNA: TGTGCCAGCAGTGTACCAGGGCAGAACACTGAAGCTTTCTTT; size: few; J: TRBJ1-1; D: -; V: TRBV6-1
CDR3: CSARMTGDVGNEQFF; DNA: TGCAGTGCTAGGATGACAGGGGATGTTGGCAATGAGCAGTTCTTC; size: large; J: TRBJ2-1; D: TRBD1; V: TRBV20-1
CDR3: CASSWGNAGANVLTF; DNA: TGTGCCAGTAGTTGGGGCAACGCTGGGGCCAACGTCCTGACTTTC; size: -; J: TRBJ2-6; D: -; V: TRBV19
CDR3: CASSGFDEQYF; DNA: TGTGCCAGCAGCGGCTTCGACGAGCAGTACTTC; size: few; J: TRBJ2-7; D: -; V: TRBV7-2
CDR3: CASRYRDWADQETQYF; DNA: TGTGCCAGCAGGTATAGGGACTGGGCAGACCAAGAGACCCAGTACTTC; size: few; J: TRBJ2-5; D: -; V: TRBV6-1
CDR3: CSAREGTSAGRELFF; DNA: TGCAGTGCTAGAGAAGGAACTAGCGCTGGCCGGGAGCTGTTTTTT; size: once; J: TRBJ2-2; D: TRBD2; V: TRBV20-1
CDR3: CASSFKNIQYF; DNA: TGTGCCAGCAGCTTCAAAAACATTCAGTACTTC; size: once; J: TRBJ2-4; D: -; V: TRBV7-2
CDR3: CASSLGQGLYSGANVLTF; DNA: TGTGCCAGCAGCTTGGGCCAGGGCCTTTACTCTGGGGCCAACGTCCTGACTTTC; size: -; J: TRBJ2-6; D: -; V: TRBV5-4
CDR3: CASGTGMEQYF; DNA: TGTGCCAGCGGAACAGGGATGGAGCAGTACTTC; size: few; J: TRBJ2-7; D: -; V: TRBV27
CDR3: CASSQDNSGEKLFF; DNA: TGTGCCAGCAGCCAGGACAACTCTGGTGAAAAACTGTTTTTT; size: -; J: TRBJ1-4; D: -; V: TRBV7-9
CDR3: CASSDGGADTQYF; DNA: TGTGCCAGCAGTGATGGGGGAGCAGATACGCAGTATTTT; size: once; J: TRBJ2-3; D: -; V: TRBV2
CDR3: CSALRGEGLQEADTQYF; DNA: TGCAGTGCTTTACGGGGGGAGGGCCTCCAAGAGGCAGATACGCAGTATTTT; size: -; J: TRBJ2-3; D: TRBD2; V: TRBV20-1
CDR3: CSAIQGTMNTEAFF; DNA: TGCAGTGCGATCCAGGGTACAATGAACACTGAAGCTTTCTTT; size: few; J: TRBJ1-1; D: -; V: TRBV20-1
CDR3: CASSLEGGSNSPLHF; DNA: TGTGCCAGCAGCTTAGAGGGGGGGAGCAATTCACCCCTCCACTTT; size: few; J: TRBJ1-6; D: -; V: TRBV11-3
CDR3: CASSQPGTGDRQHF; DNA: TGTGCCAGCAGTCAACCAGGTACAGGGGACCGGCAGCATTTT; size: few; J: TRBJ1-5; D: TRBD1; V: TRBV28
CDR3: CASSLEATDTQYF; DNA: TGTGCCAGCAGCTTAGAGGCCACAGATACGCAGTATTTT; size: -; J: TRBJ2-3; D: -; V: TRBV7-6
CDR3: CASSLATSGRRELFF; DNA: TGTGCCAGCAGCTTAGCGACTAGCGGGAGACGGGAGCTGTTTTTT; size: -; J: TRBJ2-2; D: TRBD2; V: TRBV11-1
CDR3: CATFGWGHGRETQYF; DNA: TGTGCCACATTTGGGTGGGGGCACGGGCGAGAGACCCAGTACTTC; size: -; J: TRBJ2-5; D: -; V: TRBV27
CDR3: CASSGLENTEAFF; DNA: TGTGCCAGCAGCGGACTGGAAAACACTGAAGCTTTCTTT; size: -; J: TRBJ1-1; D: -; V: TRBV6-2/TRBV6-3
CDR3: CATSRGGRGRFRMTLGNEQFF; DNA: TGTGCCACCAGCAGAGGGGGCAGGGGGCGGTTCAGAATGACCCTCGGGAATGAGCAGTTCTTC; size: few; J: TRBJ2-1; D: TRBD1; V: TRBV15
CDR3: CASSPSWDDTDTQYF; DNA: TGTGCCAGCAGCCCGAGTTGGGATGACACAGATACGCAGTATTTT; size: -; J: TRBJ2-3; D: -; V: TRBV7-6
CDR3: CASSLRQGYEQYF; DNA: TGTGCCAGCAGCTTGCGACAGGGGTACGAGCAGTACTTC; size: once; J: TRBJ2-7; D: TRBD1; V: TRBV5-4
CDR3: CASSLSVLPYEQYF; DNA: TGTGCCAGCAGTTTATCAGTATTACCCTACGAGCAGTACTTC; size: few; J: TRBJ2-7; D: -; V: TRBV28
CDR3: CASSLSYSGANVLTF; DNA: TGTGCCAGCAGCTTATCATACTCTGGGGCCAACGTCCTGACTTTC; size: few; J: TRBJ2-6; D: -; V: TRBV7-3